This T cell receptor beta chain was sequenced in a study of metastatic and nonmetastatic thyroid tumors. Overall study: Both malignant and benign thyroid patients supplied peripheral blood and tumor or nodule tissue samples, across which the repertoires of these patients were then compared.

Ten or more counts support this clone. Ahead of thyroid surgery, no patient had received treatment of any kind. Using MiXCR, TCRdb re-called clones from the PCR reads. This table has 53,000 or so clones, 20% to 25% appearing once. The CDR3 runs 12 residues. Germline assignment: CDR1 MDHEN and CDR2 SYDVKM. Trimming took off 2 bases at V and 2 bases at J, with 0 bases between the two ends. This chain connects TRBV28 to TRBJ1-4; D gene ambiguous. Sequencing was done on a sample of blood. This TCR derives from a female donor with papillary thyroid cancer or a benign thyroid nodule (not recorded which). Some clones in this sample may be carry-over from other donors' samples. The CDR3 region has the DNA TGTGCCAGCAGTTTAACTAATGAAAAACTGTTTTTT. It translates to CASSLTNEKLFF.